Following are 32 T cell receptor beta chains from one sample sequenced in a study of cytotoxic CD8 clonotypes in ibrutinib-treated CLL. Method: immunoSEQ multiplex PCR; TCRdb's copy keeps in-frame clones and lacks some. The repertoire consists of some 130,000 clones, with roughly 80% occurring once and the leading ten covering about 3.3%. The sequencing used PBMCs, collected after 24 months of ibrutinib treatment. Source of these receptors: a human donor with chronic lymphocytic leukemia.

The chain carries TRBV5-1 and TRBJ1-1; TRBD1 matches at 7 bases. There are 13 residues in the CDR3. V shed 0 bases, J shed 7 bases, and the junction held 3 bases outside the gene matches. Germline CDR1 reads SGHRS; CDR2 reads YFSETQ. The CDR3 sequence is CASSLGGQIEAFF. In nucleotides, the CDR3 is TGCGCCAGCAGCTTGGGGGGACAGATTGAAGCTTTCTTT.

The chain recombines TRBV19 with TRBJ1-1; no definite D call. The CDR3 spans 16 residues. Germline loops: CDR1 LNHDA, CDR2 SQIVND (reference sequence). V lost 3 bases, J lost 0 bases, and 14 bases lay in between. The CDR3 nucleotides are TGTGCCAGTAGTATTGGACGAGGGAGAATGAACACTGAAGCTTTCTTT. Residues: CASSIGRGRMNTEAFF.

This chain joins TRBV7-2 and TRBJ1-1; 7 nucleotides agree with TRBD1. CDR3 length: 15 amino acids. The germline V gene has CDR1 SGHTA and CDR2 FQGNSA. Trimming cost V 1 base and J 6 bases; bases outside gene matches: 8. CDR3 nucleotide sequence: TGTGCCAGCAGCTTAGAGACAGGGATTTTAGCTGAAGCTTTCTTT. It codes for CASSLETGILAEAFF.

This chain links TRBV7-2 with TRBJ2-2; the match to TRBD1 covers 11 bases. This CDR3 contains 15 residues. The germline V gene has CDR1 SGHTA and CDR2 FQGNSA. Losses at the gene ends were 5 bases for V and 4 bases for J; bases not matched to a gene: 3. The CDR3 sequence is CASSPGQGGTGELFF. The CDR3, as DNA: TGTGCCAGCAGCCCGGGACAGGGGGGCACCGGGGAGCTGTTTTTT.

V is TRBV7-8 and J is TRBJ1-6, with 7 nucleotides matching TRBD1. The CDR3 is 13 residues long. Unmatched junction bases numbered 3, after V lost 6 bases and J lost 7 bases. Germline V gene lookup returns CDR1 SGHVS and CDR2 FQNEAQ. The CDR3 nucleotides read TGTGCCAGCAGAGAGACAGGGAATTCACCCCTCCACTTT. It encodes CASRETGNSPLHF.

This clone was seen more than once but under ten times. The chain has TRBV9 and TRBJ1-2; possible D gene TRBD1, 5 bases. The CDR3 has 15 residues. In germline, CDR1 is SGDLS, CDR2 YYNGEE. V lost 4 bases to trimming and J lost 4 bases, with 17 bases between them. CDR3 sequence reads: CASSSRDGPIYGYTF. In DNA, the CDR3 is TGTGCCAGCAGCTCCCGGGACGGACCTATCTATGGCTACACCTTC.

The genes are TRBV7-2 and TRBJ2-1, with 9 bases identical to TRBD2. Trimming took 1 base from V and 16 from J; bases not matched to a gene: 8. Germline V gives CDR1 SGHTA, CDR2 FQGNSA. This CDR3 has 13 amino acids. The CDR3 is CASSLERGAPLFF. The DNA of the CDR3 is TGTGCCAGCAGCTTAGAGCGGGGGGCCCCCCTCTTCTTC.

This chain uses TRBV5-1 with TRBJ2-7; perhaps TRBD1 as D (7 bases). Trimming took 0 bases from V and 7 from J, leaving 17 bases between them. This CDR3 has 15 amino acids. Germline-derived CDR1 and CDR2 are SGHRS and YFSETQ. The CDR3 sequence is CASSLAEGARQEQYF. In DNA, the CDR3 is TGCGCCAGCAGCTTGGCGGAGGGGGCCCGGCAAGAGCAGTACTTC. Combining the CDR3 with reference TRBV5-1 and TRBJ2-7 gives the whole variable domain KAGVTQTPRYLIKTRGQQVTLSCSPISGHRSVSWYQQTPGQGLQFLFEYFSETQRNKGNFPGRFSGRQFSNSRSEMNVSTLELGDSALYLCASSLAEGARQEQYFGPGTRLTVT.

The chain uses TRBV27 and TRBJ1-2; D gene ambiguous. With 3 bases removed from V and 2 bases from J, the gap between germline ends came to 16 bases. CDR3 length: 16 residues. Germline V gene data show CDR1 as MNHEY and CDR2 as SMNVEV (reference sequence). Here the CDR3 reads CASSFYSEFKNYGYTF. As DNA, the CDR3 is TGTGCCAGCAGTTTTTATTCCGAATTCAAAAACTATGGCTACACCTTC.

This chain connects TRBV6-6 to TRBJ1-2, with 7 positions matching TRBD1. This CDR3 has 16 residues. Germline lookup yields CDR1 MNHNY and CDR2 SVGAGI (reference sequence). V was clipped by 8 bases and J by 3 bases; unmatched bases: 15. The CDR3 reads CASLPAEGASYYGYTF. CDR3 nucleotides: TGTGCCAGCCTGCCGGCCGAGGGGGCAAGTTACTATGGCTACACCTTC.

This clone was seen only once. V gene TRBV19 combines with J gene TRBJ1-2; TRBD1 is a possible D gene (5 bases). Per the germline V gene, CDR1 is LNHDA and CDR2 is SQIVND (reference sequence). CDR3 length equals 14 residues. Trimming left V 6 bases short and J 4 bases short, with 15 bases between. Here the CDR3 reads CASSPVRGTYGYTF. The CDR3 DNA reads as TGTGCCAGTAGCCCGGTTAGGGGTACCTATGGCTACACCTTC.

The gene calls are TRBV11-2 and TRBJ1-1; D remains ambiguous. Germline V gene lookup returns CDR1 SGHAT and CDR2 FQNNGV. V shed 5 bases and J shed 0 bases, with 13 bases lying between them. The CDR3 has 15 residues. The CDR3 DNA reads TGTGCCAGCAGCCTCAAGGTGAATTTGAACACTGAAGCTTTCTTT. It yields the protein CASSLKVNLNTEAFF.

This chain links TRBV30 with TRBJ1-3; D uncertain. From germline, CDR1 is GTSNPN and CDR2 SVGIG (reference sequence). V was trimmed by 1 base and J by 0 bases, leaving 4 bases between them. This CDR3 contains 13 residues. In DNA form, the CDR3 reads TGTGCCTGGAGTGGGAGCTCTGGAAACACCATATATTTT. Protein sequence: CAWSGSSGNTIYF.

This clone was recorded only once. V usage is TRBV18 and J usage is TRBJ1-1; TRBD1 might be the D (6 bases). Germline CDR1 KGHSH, CDR2 LQKENI. V was clipped by 4 bases and J by 0 bases, with 18 bases between them. There are 17 residues in the CDR3. The chain's CDR3 is CASSQTDVEGVNTEAFF. The CDR3 DNA sequence: TGTGCCAGCTCACAGACCGACGTTGAGGGGGTGAACACTGAAGCTTTCTTT.

The chain combines TRBV6-6 with TRBJ2-7, with 8 positions matching TRBD1. The CDR3 is 14 residues long. CDR1 is MNHNY and CDR2 is SVGAGI in the germline V gene (reference sequence). After removal of 6 bases from V and 3 bases from J, the junction contained 7 bases not matched to a gene. This CDR3 reads CASSQGATIYEQYF. The CDR3 DNA is TGTGCCAGCAGCCAGGGGGCTACTATCTACGAGCAGTACTTC.

This clone has more than one count but fewer than ten. The chain uses TRBV4-2 and TRBJ2-2, with 11 bases aligning to TRBD1. Germline V lookup: CDR1 LGHNA, CDR2 YNFKEQ. This CDR3 comprises 17 residues. Trimming took 2 bases from V and 7 from J; bases not matched to a gene: 9. The CDR3 spells CASSQSIAGQGVGELFF. The CDR3 DNA sequence: TGTGCCAGCAGCCAATCCATTGCGGGACAGGGGGTCGGGGAGCTGTTTTTT.

This chain uses TRBV15 with TRBJ2-5, with D tentatively TRBD1 (6 bases). The assigned J gene may be wrong: the sequence end matches TRBJ2-7 better. This CDR3 is 14 amino acids long. Germline CDR1 is LNHNV and CDR2 is YYDKDF (reference sequence). CDR3 sequence: CATSRNRVGYEQYF. CDR3 DNA: TGTGCCACCAGCAGGAACAGGGTCGGGTACGAGCAGTACTTC.

The chain recombines TRBV9 with TRBJ1-1; D gene ambiguous. Trimming stripped 3 bases from V and 3 bases from J, with 12 bases between. The CDR3 is 14 residues long. CDR1 is SGDLS and CDR2 is YYNGEE in the germline V gene. CDR3 region: CASSASGSYTEAFF. The CDR3 DNA reads as TGTGCCAGCAGCGCCTCCGGGAGTTACACTGAAGCTTTCTTT.

This chain links TRBV9 with TRBJ1-6; 8 nucleotides match TRBD1. Germline V lookup: CDR1 SGDLS, CDR2 YYNGEE. Losses at the gene ends were 0 bases for V and 8 bases for J; bases not matched to a gene: 1. The CDR3 loop spans 14 amino acids. The CDR3 loop is CASSVGTGYSPLHF. In DNA, the CDR3 is TGTGCCAGCAGCGTAGGGACAGGGTATTCACCCCTCCACTTT.

The rearrangement links TRBV7-2 to TRBJ2-7, with 13 bases identical to TRBD2. This CDR3 has 17 amino acids. With 1 base clipped from V and 0 bases from J, the junction kept 3 bases outside the gene matches. Germline V gene sequence: CDR1 SGHTA, CDR2 FQGNSA. This CDR3 is CASSLERLAGGSYEQYF. The CDR3 bases are TGTGCCAGCAGCTTAGAGAGACTAGCGGGGGGCTCCTACGAGCAGTACTTC.

This clone was seen a single time. The chain links TRBV11-2 to TRBJ1-2, with unresolved D. The V and J ends lost 4 bases and 3 bases respectively, with 12 bases between them. Per germline, CDR1 SGHAT and CDR2 FQNNGV. The CDR3 contains 14 residues. The CDR3 DNA sequence: TGTGCCAGCAGCTCGTTGCGGGCCTACTATGGCTACACCTTC. This sequence encodes CASSSLRAYYGYTF.

The chain uses TRBV19 and TRBJ2-3; possibly TRBD1 for D (5 bases). The CDR3 consists of 15 residues. Germline values: CDR1 LNHDA, CDR2 SQIVND (reference sequence). Trimming left V 6 bases short and J 0 bases short, with 13 bases between. The chain's CDR3 is CASSLQGLSTDTQYF. The CDR3 coding sequence is TGTGCCAGTAGCCTCCAGGGTTTGAGCACAGATACGCAGTATTTT.

This clone was found once. The chain carries TRBV18 and TRBJ1-3; possible D gene TRBD1, 5 bases. This CDR3 is 13 amino acids long. V lost 5 bases and J lost 2, with 7 bases in between. CDR1 is KGHSH and CDR2 is LQKENI in the germline V gene. Here the CDR3 DNA reads TGTGCCAGCTCATCGGGACCTGGAAACACCATATATTTT. The encoded protein is CASSSGPGNTIYF.

This chain connects TRBV18 to TRBJ1-6; TRBD1 matches 10 bases. The germline V gene encodes CDR1 KGHSH and CDR2 LQKENI. The CDR3 consists of 16 residues. Trimming removed 5 bases from V and 6 bases from J; junction bases left unmatched: 7. DNA of the CDR3: TGTGCCAGCTCAGTCTACCGGGACAGGGGTAATTCACCCCTCCACTTT. This sequence encodes CASSVYRDRGNSPLHF.

A remark on this clone: One end of the junction varies from germline; a read error may be responsible. The CDR3 here is CWDERAQRSQPQHF. The CDR3 DNA reads as TGCTGGGACGAGCGGGCCCAGCGGAGTCAGCCCCAGCATTTT. This sequence joins TRBV7-8 and TRBJ1-5, with a weak D call TRBD1 (5 bases). CDR3 length: 14 residues. The germline CDR1 and CDR2 sequences are SGHVS and FQNEAQ.

The chain joins TRBV7-2 to TRBJ1-4; D gene unclear. The germline V and J ends were trimmed by 1 base and 8 bases, with 8 bases remaining between them. This CDR3 comprises 13 residues. Germline assignment: CDR1 SGHTA and CDR2 FQGNSA. The CDR3 bases are TGTGCCAGCAGCTTAGGGTCAGGCGAAAAACTGTTTTTT. Protein sequence: CASSLGSGEKLFF.

This sequence joins TRBV6-4 and TRBJ1-1; TRBD1 matches at 8 bases. The CDR3 consists of 15 residues. Unmatched junction bases numbered 3, after V lost 2 bases and J lost 1 base. The germline CDR1 and CDR2 sequences are MRHNA and SNTAGT. The CDR3 loop reads CASSDPGQGNTEAFF. CDR3 nucleotide sequence: TGTGCCAGCAGTGACCCCGGACAGGGGAACACTGAAGCTTTCTTT.

The chain links TRBV29-1 to TRBJ2-5, with TRBD1 matching over 11 bases. In germline, CDR1 is SQVTM, CDR2 ANQGSEA. CDR3 length: 13 amino acids. Trimming took 5 bases from V and 3 from J; bases not matched to a gene: 2. The CDR3 DNA reads TGCAGCGTTCGGGGACAGGGGGAAGAGACCCAGTACTTC. Its protein is CSVRGQGEETQYF.

This chain uses TRBV7-8 with TRBJ2-3, with 11 bases fitting TRBD2. V trimming: 2 bases; J trimming: 5 bases; junction bases outside the gene matches: 6. The CDR3 covers 16 residues. Germline loops: CDR1 SGHVS, CDR2 FQNEAQ. In DNA form, the CDR3 reads TGTGCCAGCAGCTTAAGGCTAGCGGGGGGTATAGATACGCAGTATTTT. Its translation: CASSLRLAGGIDTQYF.

The genes are TRBV28 and TRBJ1-4; D may be TRBD1 (5 bases). Looked up from germline, CDR1 is MDHEN and CDR2 is SYDVKM. This CDR3 region has 14 residues. The V end lost 4 bases, the J end lost 5 bases, and 11 bases lay between the germline ends. CDR3 bases: TGTGCCAGCAGTTCCGGGACGGAAAATGAAAAACTGTTTTTT. Translation: CASSSGTENEKLFF.

V is TRBV19 and J is TRBJ1-5, with unresolved D. The V end lost 9 bases, the J end lost 15 bases, and 18 bases lay between the germline ends. This CDR3 region has 11 residues. In germline, CDR1 is LNHDA, CDR2 SQIVND (reference sequence). The CDR3 coding sequence is TGTGCCAGCAGCCAAAGTGGACGGATGCATTTT. This sequence encodes CASSQSGRMHF. The full variable domain, in which reference TRBV19 and TRBJ1-5 provide the parts outside the CDR3, is DGGITQSPKYLFRKEGQNVTLSCEQNLNHDAMYWYRQDPGQGLRLIYYSQIVNDFQKGDIAEGYSVSREKKESFPLTVTSAQKNPTAFYLCASSQSGRMHFGDGTRLSIL.

The chain has TRBV9 and TRBJ2-3, with 10 bases lining up with TRBD2. CDR1 is SGDLS, CDR2 YYNGEE, per germline. V trimming: 1 base; J trimming: 2 bases; junction bases outside the gene matches: 16. The CDR3 consists of 20 residues. The DNA for the CDR3 is TGTGCCAGCAGCGTACAAATCGGGGTGGTAGCGGGGGGAGTCACAGATACGCAGTATTTT. Translating gives CASSVQIGVVAGGVTDTQYF.